The 6 T cell receptor beta chains below come from one sample, sequenced in a study of blood T cell repertoires in COVID-19. Libraries were prepared by immunoSEQ multiplex PCR; TCRdb keeps only in-frame clonotypes and omits some of them. The data show a few hundred thousand clones, with more than 75% seen just once and 3% held by the top ten. Sequencing was carried out using PBMCs or T cells enriched from blood (not recorded which). Source of these receptors: a woman in her twenties or thirties who had recovered from COVID-19.

The J gene is TRBJ1-2, the V gene TRBV5-1; D is unresolved. Germline assignment: CDR1 SGHRS and CDR2 YFSETQ. V gave up 1 base and J gave up 0 bases, with 13 bases separating them. The CDR3 is 16 residues long. In nucleotides, the CDR3 is TGCGCCAGCAGCTTGACCTTGGGCCGTACTAACTATGGCTACACCTTC. Translation: CASSLTLGRTNYGYTF.

The chain joins TRBV9 to TRBJ2-2; 10 bases line up with TRBD2. V shed 0 bases, J shed 2 bases, and the junction held 7 bases outside the gene matches. The CDR3 spans 18 residues. Per germline, CDR1 SGDLS and CDR2 YYNGEE. The CDR3 DNA reads TGTGCCAGCAGCGTAGATCCTAGCGGGAGTGGTAACACCGGGGAGCTGTTTTTT. Translated: CASSVDPSGSGNTGELFF.

This clone was found a few times. The V and J genes are TRBV6-1 and TRBJ1-2; no definite D call. Germline CDR1 is MNHNS and CDR2 is SASEGT. The CDR3 sequence is 14 residues long. The ends were cut back, 0 bases at V and 8 bases at J, with 13 bases in the middle. The CDR3: CASSEAPEGRGYTF. CDR3 in DNA: TGTGCCAGCAGTGAAGCGCCGGAGGGAAGGGGCTACACCTTC.

This chain links TRBV19 with TRBJ1-1; 8 positions match TRBD1. Germline V gene data show CDR1 as LNHDA and CDR2 as SQIVND (reference sequence). CDR3 size: 13 residues. Trimming cost V 5 bases and J 7 bases; bases outside gene matches: 6. CDR3 bases: TGTGCCAGTAGTTTCGTTGGACAGGGTGAAGCTTTCTTT. It yields the protein CASSFVGQGEAFF.

The chain has TRBV5-1 and TRBJ2-7; TRBD2 might be the D (6 bases). V gave up 0 bases and J gave up 6 bases, with 13 bases separating them. The V gene's germline CDR1 is SGHRS and CDR2 YFSETQ. There are 14 residues in the CDR3. Written as DNA, the CDR3 is TGCGCCAGCAGCTTGGGGACTGGGAGGAGCGAGCAGTACTTC. It codes for CASSLGTGRSEQYF.

This sequence joins TRBV9 and TRBJ1-2, with TRBD1 matching 9 bases. After removal of 2 bases from V and 8 bases from J, the junction contained 10 bases not matched to a gene. This CDR3 has 15 amino acids. The germline CDR1 and CDR2 sequences are SGDLS and YYNGEE. The CDR3 sequence is CASSVPGTGTGGYTF. The CDR3 DNA sequence: TGTGCCAGCAGCGTCCCCGGGACAGGGACAGGCGGCTACACCTTC.